The 18 T cell receptor beta chains below all came from one sample that was sequenced in a study of blood T cell repertoires in COVID-19. Profiling relied on immunoSEQ multiplex PCR, and the TCRdb table lists in-frame clones only, not all of them. The repertoire consists of about 220,000 clones, with around 87% occurring once and the leading ten covering around 15%. Sequencing was performed on PBMCs or T cells enriched from blood (not recorded which). These receptor sequences come from a man aged 25 to 40 who had been exposed to COVID-19.

The rearrangement links TRBV15 to TRBJ1-4, with no clear D. The CDR3 spans 14 residues. The germline V gene has CDR1 LNHNV and CDR2 YYDKDF (reference sequence). V lost 3 bases, J lost 4 bases, and 9 bases lay in between. CDR3 protein: CATSSGEGNEKLFF. CDR3 sequence (DNA): TGTGCCACCAGCAGTGGGGAGGGTAATGAAAAACTGTTTTTT.

This clone has more than one count but fewer than ten. The V call is TRBV30, the J call TRBJ1-2, with 9 positions matching TRBD1. Germline CDR1 GTSNPN, CDR2 SVGIG (reference sequence). Trimming cost V 3 bases and J 0 bases; bases outside gene matches: 11. The CDR3 extends over 17 amino acids. The CDR3 sequence is CAWRKSPGQGPNYGYTF. Written as DNA, the CDR3 is TGTGCCTGGAGGAAGTCACCGGGACAGGGCCCTAACTATGGCTACACCTTC. The variable domain in full, with the rest retrieved from reference TRBV30 and TRBJ1-2, is SQTIHQWPATLVQPVGSPLSLECTVEGTSNPNLYWYRQAAGRGLQLLFYSVGIGQISSEVPQNLSASRPQDRQFILSSKKLLLSDSGFYLCAWRKSPGQGPNYGYTFGSGTRLTVV.

The chain has TRBV6-5 and TRBJ2-5; 11 bases fit TRBD2. The ends lost 4 bases at V and 4 bases at J; junction bases unmatched: 2. The CDR3 length is 14 residues. Germline lookup yields CDR1 MNHEY and CDR2 SVGAGI. CDR3 in amino acids: CASSSLAGGETQYF. DNA for the CDR3: TGTGCCAGCAGTTCCCTAGCGGGGGGAGAGACCCAGTACTTC.

The chain recombines TRBV7-3 with TRBJ2-5, with 8 bases aligning to TRBD2. The CDR3 totals 13 residues. Per germline, CDR1 SGHTA and CDR2 FQGTGA. CDR3 DNA: TGTGCTACCGGACTAGCCCTTGGAGAGACCCAGTACTTC. This sequence encodes CATGLALGETQYF.

The rearrangement joins TRBV7-2 to TRBJ1-1; D not certain. V lost 1 base and J lost 4, with 7 bases in between. This CDR3 contains 13 residues. CDR1 is SGHTA, CDR2 FQGNSA, per germline. The CDR3 here is CASSLESTTEAFF. The CDR3 DNA is TGTGCCAGCAGCTTAGAGAGTACCACTGAAGCTTTCTTT.

CDR3 nucleotides: TGTGCCAGCAGCCCCGGACTAGCGGGACAAGAGACCCAGTACTTC. Protein sequence: CASSPGLAGQETQYF. The chain employs TRBV5-4 and TRBJ2-5; TRBD2 aligns across 12 bases. Per the germline V gene, CDR1 is SGHNT and CDR2 is YYREEE (reference sequence). The trim removed 4 bases at V and 2 bases at J, leaving 3 bases unmatched. This CDR3 is built from 15 residues.

V usage is TRBV7-3 and J usage is TRBJ2-2, with 11 positions matching TRBD2. This CDR3 is 15 amino acids long. The J segment lost 7 bases and the V segment lost 2 bases, leaving 3 bases of the junction unmatched. Per germline, CDR1 SGHTA and CDR2 FQGTGA. The CDR3 DNA sequence: TGTGCCAGCAGCTTATCTAGCGGGGGGATCGGGGAGCTGTTTTTT. Protein product: CASSLSSGGIGELFF.

The V and J genes are TRBV5-1 and TRBJ2-1, with TRBD2 matching 15 bases. Per the germline V gene, CDR1 is SGHRS and CDR2 is YFSETQ. This CDR3 is built from 16 residues. Trimming took 2 bases from V and 5 from J; bases not matched to a gene: 2. Here the CDR3 reads CASSFRTSGGDNEQFF. In nucleotides, the CDR3 is TGCGCCAGCAGCTTTCGGACTAGCGGGGGGGACAATGAGCAGTTCTTC.

This clone was seen once. The gene calls are TRBV19 and TRBJ1-1, with 8 bases identical to TRBD1. J lost 0 bases, V lost 1 base, and 4 bases had no gene match. The length of the CDR3 is 16 residues. CDR1 LNHDA and CDR2 SQIVND come from the germline V gene (reference sequence). This chain's CDR3 is CASSIGAGGMNTEAFF. As DNA, the CDR3 is TGTGCCAGTAGTATAGGGGCAGGGGGCATGAACACTGAAGCTTTCTTT.

The count of this clone is one. The chain recombines TRBV13 with TRBJ2-2; 14 bases match TRBD2. Germline CDR1 PRHDT, CDR2 FYEKMQ (reference sequence). CDR3 length: 17 residues. V was pared by 6 bases and J by 8 bases, with 11 bases of the junction left unmatched. This chain's CDR3 is CASRQLGLAGGRGELFF. CDR3 in DNA: TGTGCCAGCAGACAACTCGGACTAGCGGGGGGACGAGGGGAGCTGTTTTTT.

The chain has TRBV5-4 and TRBJ1-4; D might be TRBD1 (5 bases). Between the trimmed V and J ends, which lost 4 bases and 8 bases, there was a span of 15 bases. The CDR3 extends over 14 amino acids. Germline V gene sequence: CDR1 SGHNT, CDR2 YYREEE (reference sequence). Here the CDR3 DNA reads TGTGCCAGCAGCCGTGGCGGGGGTAGAGAAAAACTGTTTTTT. Translation gives CASSRGGGREKLFF. Based on the CDR3 plus reference TRBV5-4 and TRBJ1-4, the full variable domain is ETGVTQSPTHLIKTRGQQVTLRCSSQSGHNTVSWYQQALGQGPQFIFQYYREEENGRGNFPPRFSGLQFPNYSSELNVNALELDDSALYLCASSRGGGREKLFFGSGTQLSVL.

V is TRBV9 and J is TRBJ2-5; 8 bases agree with TRBD1. After removal of 0 bases from V and 4 bases from J, the junction contained 5 bases not matched to a gene. The CDR3 is made up of 15 amino acids. Germline loops: CDR1 SGDLS, CDR2 YYNGEE. In nucleotides, the CDR3 is TGTGCCAGCAGCGTAGAGACAGGGGTAACAGAGACCCAGTACTTC. Amino acids: CASSVETGVTETQYF.

This chain's CDR3 is CASSREGQNYGYTF. In nucleotides, the CDR3 is TGCGCCAGCAGCCGCGAGGGACAGAACTATGGCTACACCTTC. The chain is built from TRBV4-1 and TRBJ1-2; 7 positions match TRBD1. V lost 4 bases to trimming and J lost 2 bases; unmatched junction nucleotides: 4. CDR1 and CDR2 from the germline V gene are MGHRA and YSYEKL. The CDR3 runs to 14 residues.

The chain employs TRBV5-4 and TRBJ2-3; TRBD2 matches 10 bases. J lost 0 bases, V lost 2 bases, and 12 bases had no gene match. There are 19 residues in the CDR3. Germline CDR1 and CDR2: SGHNT and YYREEE (reference sequence). CDR3 protein: CASSLPLAGALSSTDTQYF. In DNA form, the CDR3 reads TGTGCCAGCAGCTTACCTCTAGCGGGGGCCCTAAGTAGCACAGATACGCAGTATTTT.

V usage is TRBV19 and J usage is TRBJ2-1; 9 positions match TRBD2. There are 19 residues in the CDR3. The V gene's germline CDR1 is LNHDA and CDR2 SQIVND (reference sequence). Trimming at V came to 3 bases and at J to 5 bases, leaving 17 bases not matched to a gene. CDR3 bases: TGTGCCAGTAGTATCAGGGCTGAGGGACTAGCCCCCAGGGACAATGAGCAGTTCTTC. This gives the protein CASSIRAEGLAPRDNEQFF.

The rearrangement uses TRBV5-6 and TRBJ1-3; no reliable D call. CDR1 SGHDT and CDR2 YYEEEE come from the germline V gene. There are 14 residues in the CDR3. With 1 base removed from V and 4 bases from J, the gap between germline ends came to 9 bases. The CDR3 reads CASSLRGLGNTIYF. As DNA, the CDR3 is TGTGCCAGCAGCTTGCGGGGTTTAGGAAACACCATATATTTT.

V is TRBV11-2 and J is TRBJ1-2, with D unresolved. Trimming cost V 1 base and J 2 bases, with 11 bases left between them. The germline V gene encodes CDR1 SGHAT and CDR2 FQNNGV. The CDR3 sequence is 15 residues long. The CDR3 nucleotides are TGTGCCAGCAGCTTAGCATCGGGAGGCAACTATGGCTACACCTTC. Translation: CASSLASGGNYGYTF.

V usage is TRBV10-3 and J usage is TRBJ2-2; D perhaps matches TRBD2 (5 bases). Per the germline V gene, CDR1 is ENHRY and CDR2 is SYGVKD. This CDR3 is 15 amino acids long. The germline V and J ends were trimmed by 2 bases and 6 bases, with 13 bases remaining between them. CDR3 protein: CAISEVAEGPGELFF. The DNA of the CDR3 is TGTGCCATCAGTGAGGTCGCAGAGGGTCCCGGGGAGCTGTTTTTT.